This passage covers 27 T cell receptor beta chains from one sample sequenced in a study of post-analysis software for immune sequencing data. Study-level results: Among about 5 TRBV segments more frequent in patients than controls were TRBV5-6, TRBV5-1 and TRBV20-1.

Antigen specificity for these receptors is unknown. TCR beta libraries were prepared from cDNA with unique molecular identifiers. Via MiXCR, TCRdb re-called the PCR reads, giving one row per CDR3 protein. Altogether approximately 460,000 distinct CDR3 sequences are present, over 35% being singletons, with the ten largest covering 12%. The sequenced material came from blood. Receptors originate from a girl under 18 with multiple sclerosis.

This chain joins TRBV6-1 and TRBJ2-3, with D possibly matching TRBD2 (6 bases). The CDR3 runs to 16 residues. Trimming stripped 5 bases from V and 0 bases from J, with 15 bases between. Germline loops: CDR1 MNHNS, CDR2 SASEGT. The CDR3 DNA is TGTGCCAGCAGTAGCGGGCCCAACCTTAGCACAGATACGCAGTATTTT. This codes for CASSSGPNLSTDTQYF.

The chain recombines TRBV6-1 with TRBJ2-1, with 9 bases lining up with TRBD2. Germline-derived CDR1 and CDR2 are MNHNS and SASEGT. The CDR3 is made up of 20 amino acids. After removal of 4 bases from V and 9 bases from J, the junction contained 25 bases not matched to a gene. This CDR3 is CASSGHFAAGTSRRVGEQFF. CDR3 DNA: TGTGCCAGCAGTGGACACTTCGCTGCCGGGACTAGCAGGAGGGTTGGTGAGCAGTTCTTC.

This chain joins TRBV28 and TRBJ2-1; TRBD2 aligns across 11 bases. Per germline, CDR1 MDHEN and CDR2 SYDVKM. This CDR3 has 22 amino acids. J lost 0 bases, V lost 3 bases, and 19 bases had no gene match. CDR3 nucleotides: TGTGCCAGCAGTTTGGGGCTAGCGGGAGGAAGGAAAAAGGGAAGCTCCTACAATGAGCAGTTCTTC. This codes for CASSLGLAGGRKKGSSYNEQFF.

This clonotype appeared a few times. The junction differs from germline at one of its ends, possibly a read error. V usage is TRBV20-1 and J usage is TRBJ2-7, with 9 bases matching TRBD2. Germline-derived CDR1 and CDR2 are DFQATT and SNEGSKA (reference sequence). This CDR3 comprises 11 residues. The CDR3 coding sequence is TGCAGTCCTAGCGGGGATTACGAGCAGTACTTC. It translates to CSPSGDYEQYF.

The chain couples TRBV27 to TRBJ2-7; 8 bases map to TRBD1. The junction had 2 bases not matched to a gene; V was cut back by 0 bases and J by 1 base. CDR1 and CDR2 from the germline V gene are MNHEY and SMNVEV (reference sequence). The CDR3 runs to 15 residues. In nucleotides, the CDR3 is TGTGCCAGCAGTTTATCCCGACAGGGGTCCTACGAGCAGTACTTC. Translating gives CASSLSRQGSYEQYF.

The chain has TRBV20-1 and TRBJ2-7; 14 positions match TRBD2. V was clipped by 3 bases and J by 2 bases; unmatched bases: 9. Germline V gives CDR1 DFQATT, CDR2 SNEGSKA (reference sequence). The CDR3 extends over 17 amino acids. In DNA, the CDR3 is TGCAGTGCTAGTTCCGTCCCGGGACTAGCGGGGGCCTACGAGCAGTACTTC. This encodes CSASSVPGLAGAYEQYF.

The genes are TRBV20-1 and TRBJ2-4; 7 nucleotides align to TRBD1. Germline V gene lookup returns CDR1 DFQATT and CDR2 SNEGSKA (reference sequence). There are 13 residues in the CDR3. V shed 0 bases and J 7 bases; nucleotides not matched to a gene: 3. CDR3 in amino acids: CSAREEGANIQYF. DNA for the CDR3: TGCAGTGCTAGAGAAGAGGGGGCGAACATTCAGTACTTC.

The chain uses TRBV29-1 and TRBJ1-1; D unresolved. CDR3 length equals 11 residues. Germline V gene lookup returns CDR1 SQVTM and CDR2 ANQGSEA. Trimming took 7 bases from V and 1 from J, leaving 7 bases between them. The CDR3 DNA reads TGCAGCGCTGACAAGAACACTGAAGCTTTCTTT. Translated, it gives CSADKNTEAFF.

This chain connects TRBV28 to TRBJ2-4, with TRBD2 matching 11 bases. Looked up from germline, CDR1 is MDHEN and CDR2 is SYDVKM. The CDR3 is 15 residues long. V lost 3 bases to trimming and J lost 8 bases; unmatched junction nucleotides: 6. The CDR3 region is CASSLTSGVGHIQYF. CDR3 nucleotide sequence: TGTGCCAGCAGTTTGACTAGCGGGGTTGGGCACATTCAGTACTTC.

Here the CDR3 reads CASSPTRDLWETQYF. The CDR3, as DNA: TGTGCCAGCAGCCCGACTCGGGACTTATGGGAGACGCAGTATTTT. This rearrangement joins TRBV7-3 to TRBJ2-3, with D perhaps TRBD2 (6 bases). The germline V and J ends were trimmed by 5 bases and 9 bases, with 21 bases remaining between them. Germline loops: CDR1 SGHTA, CDR2 FQGTGA. This CDR3 has 15 residues.

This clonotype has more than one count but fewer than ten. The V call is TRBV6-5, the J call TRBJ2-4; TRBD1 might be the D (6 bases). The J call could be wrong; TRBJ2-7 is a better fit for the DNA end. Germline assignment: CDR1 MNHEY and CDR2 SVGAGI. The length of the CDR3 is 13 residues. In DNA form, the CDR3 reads TGTGCCAGCGTTAGTCCAGGGGTCTACGAGCAGTACTTC. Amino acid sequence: CASVSPGVYEQYF.

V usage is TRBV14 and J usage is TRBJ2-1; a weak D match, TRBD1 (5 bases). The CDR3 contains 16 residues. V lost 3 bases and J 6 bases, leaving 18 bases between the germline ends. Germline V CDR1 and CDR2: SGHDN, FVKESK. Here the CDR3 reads CASSHRPDSFGNEQFF. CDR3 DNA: TGTGCCAGCAGCCATCGACCCGACAGTTTCGGCAATGAGCAGTTCTTC.

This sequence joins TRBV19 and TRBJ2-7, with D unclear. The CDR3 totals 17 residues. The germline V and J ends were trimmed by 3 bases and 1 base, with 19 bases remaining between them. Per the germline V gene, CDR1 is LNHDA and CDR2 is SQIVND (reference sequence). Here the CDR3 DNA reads TGTGCCAGTAGTATTAAAGACGCGTTTTGGGAATCCTACGAGCAGTACTTC. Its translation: CASSIKDAFWESYEQYF.

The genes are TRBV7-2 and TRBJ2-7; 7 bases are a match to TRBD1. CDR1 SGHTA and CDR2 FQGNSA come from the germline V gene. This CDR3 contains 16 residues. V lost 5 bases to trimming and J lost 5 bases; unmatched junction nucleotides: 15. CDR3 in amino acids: CASSPSGHRGFNEQYF. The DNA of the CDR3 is TGTGCCAGCAGCCCTTCGGGACACAGGGGTTTCAACGAGCAGTACTTC.

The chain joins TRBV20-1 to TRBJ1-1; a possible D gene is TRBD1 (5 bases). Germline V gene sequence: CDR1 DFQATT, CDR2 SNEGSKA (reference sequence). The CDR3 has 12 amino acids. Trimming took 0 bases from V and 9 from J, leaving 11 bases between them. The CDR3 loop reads CSARDKGSKAFF. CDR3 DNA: TGCAGTGCTAGAGACAAGGGGTCCAAAGCTTTCTTT.

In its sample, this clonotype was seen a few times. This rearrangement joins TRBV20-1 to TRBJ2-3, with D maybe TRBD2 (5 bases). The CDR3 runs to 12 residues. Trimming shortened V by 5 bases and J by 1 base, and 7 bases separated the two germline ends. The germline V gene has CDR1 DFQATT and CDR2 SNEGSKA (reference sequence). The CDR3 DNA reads TGCAGTGCTCGCGGGCGCACAGATACGCAGTATTTT. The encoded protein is CSARGRTDTQYF.

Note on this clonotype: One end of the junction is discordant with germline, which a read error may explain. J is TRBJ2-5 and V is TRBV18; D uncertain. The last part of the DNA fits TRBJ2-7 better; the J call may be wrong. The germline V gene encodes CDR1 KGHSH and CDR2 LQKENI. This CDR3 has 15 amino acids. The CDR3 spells CAGSPVVGTSYEQYF. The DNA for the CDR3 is TGTGCCGGCTCACCAGTAGTAGGCACATCCTACGAGCAGTACTTC.

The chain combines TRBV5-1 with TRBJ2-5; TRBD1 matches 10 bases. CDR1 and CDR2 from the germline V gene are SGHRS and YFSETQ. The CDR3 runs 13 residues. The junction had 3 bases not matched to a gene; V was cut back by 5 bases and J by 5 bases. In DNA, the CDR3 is TGCGCCAGCAGGGGGACAGGGGACGAGACCCAGTACTTC. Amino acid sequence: CASRGTGDETQYF.

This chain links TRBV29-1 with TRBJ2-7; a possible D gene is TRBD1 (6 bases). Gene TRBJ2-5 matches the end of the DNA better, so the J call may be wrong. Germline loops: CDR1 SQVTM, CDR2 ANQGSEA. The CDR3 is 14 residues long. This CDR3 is CSVGAGALRETQYF. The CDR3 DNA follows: TGCAGCGTGGGGGCCGGGGCGTTGCGTGAGACCCAGTACTTC.

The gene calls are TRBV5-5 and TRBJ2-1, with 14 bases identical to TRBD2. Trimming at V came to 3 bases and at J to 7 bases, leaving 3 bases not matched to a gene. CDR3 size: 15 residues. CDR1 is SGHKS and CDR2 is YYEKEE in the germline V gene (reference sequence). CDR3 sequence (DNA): TGTGCCAGCAGCTGGACTAGCGGGAGGAATAATGAGCAGTTCTTC. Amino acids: CASSWTSGRNNEQFF.

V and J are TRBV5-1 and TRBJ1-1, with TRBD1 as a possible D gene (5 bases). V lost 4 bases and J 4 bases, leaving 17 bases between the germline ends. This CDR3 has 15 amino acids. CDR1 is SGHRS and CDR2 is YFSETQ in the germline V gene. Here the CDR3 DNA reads TGCGCCAGCAGCCTAATGACGGGGACCGGCACTGAAGCTTTCTTT. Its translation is CASSLMTGTGTEAFF.

CDR3 DNA: TGTGCCAGCAGCTTAACGGGGGTTGGCTATGGCTACACCTTC. Its protein product is CASSLTGVGYGYTF. V gene TRBV7-3 combines with J gene TRBJ1-2; D may be TRBD1 (5 bases). This CDR3 has 14 amino acids. Germline V gives CDR1 SGHTA, CDR2 FQGTGA. Trimming removed 0 bases from V and 4 bases from J, with 9 bases in between. Based on the CDR3 plus reference TRBV7-3 and TRBJ1-2, the full variable domain is GAGVSQTPSNKVTEKGKYVELRCDPISGHTALYWYRQSLGQGPEFLIYFQGTGAADDSGLPNDRFFAVRPEGSVSTLKIQRTERGDSAVYLCASSLTGVGYGYTFGSGTRLTVV.

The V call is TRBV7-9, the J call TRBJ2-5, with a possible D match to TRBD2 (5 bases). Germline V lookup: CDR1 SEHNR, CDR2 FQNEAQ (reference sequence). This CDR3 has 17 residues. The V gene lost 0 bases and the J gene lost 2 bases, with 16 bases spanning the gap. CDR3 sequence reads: CASSLASPTRFQETQYF. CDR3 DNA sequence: TGTGCCAGCAGCTTAGCATCTCCTACTAGATTTCAAGAGACCCAGTACTTC. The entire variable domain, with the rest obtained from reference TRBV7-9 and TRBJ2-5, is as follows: DTGVSQNPRHKITKRGQNVTFRCDPISEHNRLYWYRQTLGQGPEFLTYFQNEAQLEKSRLLSDRFSAERPKGSFSTLEIQRTEQGDSAMYLCASSLASPTRFQETQYFGPGTRLLVL.

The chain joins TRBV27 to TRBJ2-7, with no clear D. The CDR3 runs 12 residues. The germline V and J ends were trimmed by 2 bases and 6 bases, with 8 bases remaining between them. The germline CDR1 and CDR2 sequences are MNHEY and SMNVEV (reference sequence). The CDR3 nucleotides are TGTGCCAGCAGTTTACCGCGCGGCGAGCAGTACTTC. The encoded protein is CASSLPRGEQYF.

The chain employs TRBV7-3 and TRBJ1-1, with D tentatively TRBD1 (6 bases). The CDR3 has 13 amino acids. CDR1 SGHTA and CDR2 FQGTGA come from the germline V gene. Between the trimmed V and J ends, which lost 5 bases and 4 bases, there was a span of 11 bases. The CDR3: CASSRGGGTEAFF. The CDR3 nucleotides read TGTGCCAGCAGCCGGGGAGGGGGCACTGAAGCTTTCTTT.

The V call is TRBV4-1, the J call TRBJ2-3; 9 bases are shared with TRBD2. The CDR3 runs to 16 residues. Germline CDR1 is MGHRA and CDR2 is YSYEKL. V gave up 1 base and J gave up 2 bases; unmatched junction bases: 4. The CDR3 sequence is CASSQVLAGLTDTQYF. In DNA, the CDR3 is TGCGCCAGCAGCCAAGTCCTAGCGGGGCTCACAGATACGCAGTATTTT.

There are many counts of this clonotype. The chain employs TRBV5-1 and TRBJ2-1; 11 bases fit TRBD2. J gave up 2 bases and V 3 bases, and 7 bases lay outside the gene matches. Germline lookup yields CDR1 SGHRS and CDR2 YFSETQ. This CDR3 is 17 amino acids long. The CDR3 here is CASSWNRLAGPYNEQFF. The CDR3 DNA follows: TGCGCCAGCAGCTGGAACCGACTAGCGGGACCCTACAATGAGCAGTTCTTC.